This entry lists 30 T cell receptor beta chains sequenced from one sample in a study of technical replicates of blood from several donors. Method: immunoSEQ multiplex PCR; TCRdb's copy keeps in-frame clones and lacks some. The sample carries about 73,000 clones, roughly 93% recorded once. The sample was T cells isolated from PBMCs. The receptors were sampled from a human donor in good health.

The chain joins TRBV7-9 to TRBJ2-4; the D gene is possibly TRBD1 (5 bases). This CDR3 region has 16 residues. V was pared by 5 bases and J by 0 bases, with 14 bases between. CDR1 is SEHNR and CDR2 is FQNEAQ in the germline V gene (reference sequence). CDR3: CASSPPTVLAKNIQYF. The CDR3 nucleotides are TGTGCCAGCAGCCCCCCGACAGTTCTAGCCAAAAACATTCAGTACTTC.

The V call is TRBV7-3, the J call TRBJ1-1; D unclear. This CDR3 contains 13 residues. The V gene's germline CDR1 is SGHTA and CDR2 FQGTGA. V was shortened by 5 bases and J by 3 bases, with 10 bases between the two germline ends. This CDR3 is CASSPGLDTEAFF. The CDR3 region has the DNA TGTGCCAGCAGCCCCGGACTGGACACTGAAGCTTTCTTT.

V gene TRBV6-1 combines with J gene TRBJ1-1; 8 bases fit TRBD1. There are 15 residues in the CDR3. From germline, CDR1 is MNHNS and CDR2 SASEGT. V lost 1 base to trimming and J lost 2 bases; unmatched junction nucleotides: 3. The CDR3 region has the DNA TGTGCCAGCAGTGAAGGGACAGGGAGAAACACTGAAGCTTTCTTT. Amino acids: CASSEGTGRNTEAFF.

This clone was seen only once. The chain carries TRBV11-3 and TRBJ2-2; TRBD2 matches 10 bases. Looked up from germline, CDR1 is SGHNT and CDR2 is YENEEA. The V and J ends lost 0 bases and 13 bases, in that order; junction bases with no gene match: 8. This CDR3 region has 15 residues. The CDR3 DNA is TGTGCCAGCAGCTTAGAACTAGCGGGGTCCGCGGGGCTGTTTTTT. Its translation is CASSLELAGSAGLFF.

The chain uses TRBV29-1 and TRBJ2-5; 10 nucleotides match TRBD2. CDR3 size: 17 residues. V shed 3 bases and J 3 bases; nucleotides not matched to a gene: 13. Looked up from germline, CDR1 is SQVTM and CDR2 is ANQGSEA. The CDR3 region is CSVDGASGSLSEETQYF. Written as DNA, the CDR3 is TGCAGCGTTGATGGGGCTAGCGGGAGTCTTTCGGAAGAGACCCAGTACTTC.

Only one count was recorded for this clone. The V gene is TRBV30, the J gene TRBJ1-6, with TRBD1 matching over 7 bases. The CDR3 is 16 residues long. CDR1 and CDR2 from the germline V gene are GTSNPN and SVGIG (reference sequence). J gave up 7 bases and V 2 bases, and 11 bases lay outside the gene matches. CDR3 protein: CAWSPGDRDGNSPLHF. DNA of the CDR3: TGTGCCTGGAGTCCCGGCGACAGGGACGGGAATTCACCCCTCCACTTT.

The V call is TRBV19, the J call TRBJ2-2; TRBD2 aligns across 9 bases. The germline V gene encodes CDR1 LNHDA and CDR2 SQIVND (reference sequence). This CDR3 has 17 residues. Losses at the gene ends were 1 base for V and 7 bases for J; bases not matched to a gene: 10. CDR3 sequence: CASSIVAGGTFGGELFF. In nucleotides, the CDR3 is TGTGCCAGTAGTATAGTGGCGGGGGGGACTTTTGGCGGGGAGCTGTTTTTT. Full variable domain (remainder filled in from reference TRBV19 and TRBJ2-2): DGGITQSPKYLFRKEGQNVTLSCEQNLNHDAMYWYRQDPGQGLRLIYYSQIVNDFQKGDIAEGYSVSREKKESFPLTVTSAQKNPTAFYLCASSIVAGGTFGGELFFGEGSRLTVL.

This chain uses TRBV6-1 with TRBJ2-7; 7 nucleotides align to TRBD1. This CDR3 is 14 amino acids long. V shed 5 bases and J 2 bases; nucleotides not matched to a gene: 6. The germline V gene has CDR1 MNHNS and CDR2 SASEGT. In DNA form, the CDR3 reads TGTGCCAGCAGTTGGACCGGGACAGCCTACGAGCAGTACTTC. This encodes CASSWTGTAYEQYF.

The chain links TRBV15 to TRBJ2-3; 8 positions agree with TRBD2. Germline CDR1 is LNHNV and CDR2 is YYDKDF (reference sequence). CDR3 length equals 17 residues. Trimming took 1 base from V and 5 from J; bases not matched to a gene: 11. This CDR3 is CATSRGLGGGKIDTQYF. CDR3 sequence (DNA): TGTGCCACCAGCAGAGGCCTTGGCGGGGGGAAAATAGATACGCAGTATTTT.

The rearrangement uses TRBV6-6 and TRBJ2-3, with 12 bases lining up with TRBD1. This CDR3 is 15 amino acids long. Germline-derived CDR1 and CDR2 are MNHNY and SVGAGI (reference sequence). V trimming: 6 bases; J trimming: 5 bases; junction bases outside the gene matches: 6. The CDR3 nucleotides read TGTGCCAGCAGGGGACAGGGGGCCATTCTAGATACGCAGTATTTT. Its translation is CASRGQGAILDTQYF.

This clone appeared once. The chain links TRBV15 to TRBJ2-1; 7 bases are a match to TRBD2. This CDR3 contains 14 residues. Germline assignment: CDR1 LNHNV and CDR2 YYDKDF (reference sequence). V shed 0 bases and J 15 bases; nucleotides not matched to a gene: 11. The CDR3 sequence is CATSRDGKGGPVFF. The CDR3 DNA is TGTGCCACCAGCAGAGATGGTAAGGGAGGGCCCGTGTTCTTC.

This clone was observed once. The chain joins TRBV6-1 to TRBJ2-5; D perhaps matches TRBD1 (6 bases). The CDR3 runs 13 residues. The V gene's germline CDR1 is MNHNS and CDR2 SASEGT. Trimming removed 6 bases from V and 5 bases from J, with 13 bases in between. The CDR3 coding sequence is TGTGCCAGCAGGGGTAAGGGGGTCGAGACCCAGTACTTC. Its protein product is CASRGKGVETQYF.

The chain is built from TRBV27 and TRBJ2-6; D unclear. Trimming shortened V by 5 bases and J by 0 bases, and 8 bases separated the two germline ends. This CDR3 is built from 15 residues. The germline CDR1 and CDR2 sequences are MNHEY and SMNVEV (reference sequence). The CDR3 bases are TGTGCCAGCAGTCAATACAACTCTGGGGCCAACGTCCTGACTTTC. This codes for CASSQYNSGANVLTF.

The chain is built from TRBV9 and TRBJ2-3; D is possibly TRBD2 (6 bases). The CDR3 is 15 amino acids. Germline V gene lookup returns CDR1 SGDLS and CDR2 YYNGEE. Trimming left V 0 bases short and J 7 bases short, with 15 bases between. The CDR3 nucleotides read TGTGCCAGCAGCGTAGGGTCGTCGGCGGGGAATACGCAGTATTTT. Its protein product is CASSVGSSAGNTQYF.

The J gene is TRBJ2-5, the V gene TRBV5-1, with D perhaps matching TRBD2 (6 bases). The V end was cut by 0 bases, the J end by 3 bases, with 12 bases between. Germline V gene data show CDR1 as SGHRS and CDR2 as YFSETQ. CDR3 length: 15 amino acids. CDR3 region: CASSLGGTAEETQYF. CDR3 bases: TGCGCCAGCAGCTTGGGCGGGACGGCGGAAGAGACCCAGTACTTC.

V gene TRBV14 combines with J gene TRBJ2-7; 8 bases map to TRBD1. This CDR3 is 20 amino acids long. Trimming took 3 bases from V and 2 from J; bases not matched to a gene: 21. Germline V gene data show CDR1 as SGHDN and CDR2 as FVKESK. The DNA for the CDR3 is TGTGCCAGCAGCCAGAGTTACAGGGGGACCGGGAGTACGATTGCCTACGAGCAGTACTTC. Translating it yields CASSQSYRGTGSTIAYEQYF.

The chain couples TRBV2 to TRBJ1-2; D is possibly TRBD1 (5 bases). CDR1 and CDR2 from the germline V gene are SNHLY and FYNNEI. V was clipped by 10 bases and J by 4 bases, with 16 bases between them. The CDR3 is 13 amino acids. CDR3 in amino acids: CATRGDWGYGYTF. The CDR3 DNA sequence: TGTGCCACCCGGGGGGACTGGGGCTATGGCTACACCTTC.

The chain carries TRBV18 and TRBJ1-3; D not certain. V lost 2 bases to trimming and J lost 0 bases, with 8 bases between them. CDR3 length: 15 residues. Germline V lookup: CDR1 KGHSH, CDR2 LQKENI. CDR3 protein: CASSPVEGSGNTIYF. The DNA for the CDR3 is TGTGCCAGCTCACCAGTAGAGGGCTCTGGAAACACCATATATTTT.

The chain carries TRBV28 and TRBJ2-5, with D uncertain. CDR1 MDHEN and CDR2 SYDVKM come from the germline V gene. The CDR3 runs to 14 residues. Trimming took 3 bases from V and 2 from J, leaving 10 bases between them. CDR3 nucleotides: TGTGCCAGCAGTTTTGCGGCTGGGCAAGAGACCCAGTACTTC. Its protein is CASSFAAGQETQYF.

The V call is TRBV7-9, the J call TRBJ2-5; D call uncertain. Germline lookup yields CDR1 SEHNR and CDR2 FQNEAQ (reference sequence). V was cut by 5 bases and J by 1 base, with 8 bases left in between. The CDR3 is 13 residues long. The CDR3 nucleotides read TGTGCCAGCAGCCGAGGATTCCAAGAGACCCAGTACTTC. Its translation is CASSRGFQETQYF.

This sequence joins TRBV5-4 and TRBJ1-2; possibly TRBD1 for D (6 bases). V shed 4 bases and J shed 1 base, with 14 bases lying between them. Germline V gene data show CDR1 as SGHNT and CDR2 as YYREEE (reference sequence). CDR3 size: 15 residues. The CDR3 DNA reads TGTGCCAGCAGCGCTGGACAGATACTTAACTATGGCTACACCTTC. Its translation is CASSAGQILNYGYTF.

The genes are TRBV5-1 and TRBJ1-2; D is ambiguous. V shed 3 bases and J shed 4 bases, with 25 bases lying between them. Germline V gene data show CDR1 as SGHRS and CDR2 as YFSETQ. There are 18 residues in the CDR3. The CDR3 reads CASSWMSADAADLYGYTF. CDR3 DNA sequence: TGCGCCAGCAGCTGGATGTCGGCGGATGCTGCAGACCTCTATGGCTACACCTTC. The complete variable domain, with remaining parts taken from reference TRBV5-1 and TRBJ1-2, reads KAGVTQTPRYLIKTRGQQVTLSCSPISGHRSVSWYQQTPGQGLQFLFEYFSETQRNKGNFPGRFSGRQFSNSRSEMNVSTLELGDSALYLCASSWMSADAADLYGYTFGSGTRLTVV.

CDR3: CASSWTGTSLGEQYF. Here the CDR3 DNA reads TGTGCCAGCAGCTGGACCGGGACTAGCCTCGGCGAGCAGTACTTC. The V and J genes are TRBV11-3 and TRBJ2-7; TRBD2 aligns across 9 bases. The junction had 10 bases not matched to a gene; V was cut back by 4 bases and J by 6 bases. The CDR3 is 15 amino acids. Per the germline V gene, CDR1 is SGHNT and CDR2 is YENEEA. The variable domain in full, with the rest retrieved from reference TRBV11-3 and TRBJ2-7, is EAGVVQSPRYKIIEKKQPVAFWCNPISGHNTLYWYLQNLGQGPELLIRYENEEAVDDSQLPKDRFSAERLKGVDSTLKIQPAELGDSAVYLCASSWTGTSLGEQYFGPGTRLTVT.

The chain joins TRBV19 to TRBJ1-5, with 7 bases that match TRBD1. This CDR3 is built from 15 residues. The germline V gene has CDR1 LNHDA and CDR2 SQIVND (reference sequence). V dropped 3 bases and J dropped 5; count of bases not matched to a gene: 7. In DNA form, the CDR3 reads TGTGCCAGTAGTATCGAAAACAGGGGCCATCAGCCCCAGCATTTT. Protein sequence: CASSIENRGHQPQHF.

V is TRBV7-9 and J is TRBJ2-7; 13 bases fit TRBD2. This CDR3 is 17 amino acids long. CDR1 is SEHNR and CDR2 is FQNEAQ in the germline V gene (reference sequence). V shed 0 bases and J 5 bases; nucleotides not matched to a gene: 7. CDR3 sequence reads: CASSLAMGLAGQNEQYF. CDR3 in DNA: TGTGCCAGCAGCTTAGCGATGGGACTAGCGGGACAGAACGAGCAGTACTTC.

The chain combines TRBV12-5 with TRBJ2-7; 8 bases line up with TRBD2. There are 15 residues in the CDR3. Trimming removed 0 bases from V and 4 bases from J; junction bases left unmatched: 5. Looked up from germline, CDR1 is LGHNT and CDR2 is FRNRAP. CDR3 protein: CASGLVTRGAYEQYF. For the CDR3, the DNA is TGTGCTAGTGGTTTGGTGACGCGGGGGGCATACGAGCAGTACTTC. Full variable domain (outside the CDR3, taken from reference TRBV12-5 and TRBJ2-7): DARVTQTPRHKVTEMGQEVTMRCQPILGHNTVFWYRQTMMQGLELLAYFRNRAPLDDSGMPKDRFSAEMPDATLATLKIQPSEPRDSAVYFCASGLVTRGAYEQYFGPGTRLTVT.

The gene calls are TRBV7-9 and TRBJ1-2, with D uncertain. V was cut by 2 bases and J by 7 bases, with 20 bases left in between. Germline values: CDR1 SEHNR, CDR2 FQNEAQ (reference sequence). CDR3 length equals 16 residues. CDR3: CASSLSSSINVLGYTF. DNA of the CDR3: TGTGCCAGCAGCTTAAGTAGCAGCATAAATGTTCTTGGCTACACCTTC.

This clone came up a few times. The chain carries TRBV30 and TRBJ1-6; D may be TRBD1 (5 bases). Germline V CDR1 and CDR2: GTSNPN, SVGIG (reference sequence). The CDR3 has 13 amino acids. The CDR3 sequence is CRGAIKVNSPLHF. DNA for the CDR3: TGTCGTGGGGCTATAAAGGTGAATTCACCCCTCCACTTT.

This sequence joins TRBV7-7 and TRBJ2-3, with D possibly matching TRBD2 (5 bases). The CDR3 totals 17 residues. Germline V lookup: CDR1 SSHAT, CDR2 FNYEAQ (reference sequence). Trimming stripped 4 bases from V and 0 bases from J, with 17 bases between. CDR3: CASSSRVGAQSTDTQYF. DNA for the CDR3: TGTGCCAGCAGCTCCCGAGTGGGAGCCCAAAGCACAGATACGCAGTATTTT.

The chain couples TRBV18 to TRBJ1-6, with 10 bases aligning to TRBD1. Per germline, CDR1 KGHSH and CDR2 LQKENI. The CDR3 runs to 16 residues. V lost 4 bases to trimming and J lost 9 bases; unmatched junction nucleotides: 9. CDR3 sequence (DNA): TGTGCCAGCTCACGAGCGGGACAGGGGATCGGTTCACCCCTCCACTTT. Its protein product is CASSRAGQGIGSPLHF.